This TCR beta chain was sequenced for a study of blood T cell repertoires in COVID-19 (dated by TCRdb to 2020 to 2021). About the full investigation: Samples covering the acute and convalescent phases of COVID-19 were provided by collaborators in the United States, Italy and Spain. The material from the prospective study consisted of cDNA or gDNA derived from T cells, B-cell-depleted T cells, or PBMCs. The dataset comprised deeply sampled blood TCRbeta repertoires from subjects exposed to, actively infected with, or recovered from COVID-19. The repertoires were released in a freely available public database meant as a resource for research on the immune response to SARS-CoV-2. The samples were drawn from two sources: the first 160 participants of the ongoing ImmuneRACE study, and fewer than 1,500 subjects contributed by 6 global collaborators. Nearly every sample came with metadata listing a de-identified subject ID, COVID-19 status, age in years and sex. HLA class I and class II types, where available, came from metadata supplied by the sample provider rather than from assay-based typing.

The CDR3 contains 17 residues, cysteine and phenylalanine counted. Solely the CDR3 DNA is kept, with 51 bases framed from the first base. Based on the germline V gene, the CDR1 and CDR2 sequences are ENHRY and SYGVKD. Clipping removes 3 bases from V and 0 bases from J, with 10 as the unmatched junction base count. Of note for this clone: This receptor's antigen is unknown. Per-nucleotide qualities are absent, and no much larger clonotype sits a single base away.

Collaborating institutions collected whole blood in K2EDTA tubes following their own protocols. For TCRbeta analysis, collaborators shipped samples in one of three forms: frozen whole blood, isolated PBMCs, or DNA extracted from either of those sample types. Summary of the overall study and its limitations: The amount of clinical and demographic metadata varied by source and participant and was provided uncurated.

TCRbeta CDR3 regions were amplified from genomic DNA using the immunoSEQ Assay, a bias-controlled multiplex PCR. As for the original processing: Nucleated cell counts per sample were estimated from amplification of reference gene primers within the assay. Sequence reads were collapsed and filtered to measure the absolute abundance of every unique TCRbeta CDR3 rearrangement. Productive Simpson clonality was computed per sample as the square root of Simpson's diversity index over productive rearrangements. TCRdb mirrors the immuneACCESS table, restricted to in-frame sequences. Some clones are absent from its copies; in checked studies, under half trace to an unresolved V gene, and the reason for the others is unknown. V and J calls and clone size are as listed in that table; D and trimming were resolved from the DNA. This sample is represented by 140,000 to 150,000 clones; around 81% of them were singletons. The biggest ten clones account for more than 8% of the sample.

Here the chain combines TRBV10-3 and TRBJ2-7, with TRBD2 matching 8 junction bases. The sample comprised peripheral blood. This TCR derives from a human donor in a cohort sampled during active COVID-19. The CDR3 reads as follows: CAISDFHDSGSSYEQYF. The base sequence is TGTGCCATCAGTGATTTCCACGACAGCGGGAGCTCCTACGAGCAGTACTTC.